The rows below give T cell receptor beta chains drawn from one sample of a study of OX40 agonist ivuxolimab in advanced cancers. Libraries were prepared by immunoSEQ multiplex PCR; TCRdb keeps only in-frame clonotypes and omits some of them. The sample consists of about 35,000 clones, about three quarters of them appearing once. Source: CD4+ or CD8+ T cells sorted from blood, taken in a trial of the OX40 agonist ivuxolimab. The receptors stem from an adult with an advanced solid tumor such as melanoma, head and neck, liver or kidney cancer. Each CDR3 is given with its conserved first and last residue. D genes are given only for firm matches. Size values are once, few and many counts, or a class for expanded clones, and some rows have none.

>.|TRBV2|TRBJ1-5|.
TGTGCCAGCAGTAAGGGACAAAATAGCAATCAGCCCCAGCATTTT
CASSKGQNSNQPQHF
>.|TRBV21-1|TRBJ2-5|.
TGTGCCAGCAGCACCCTCGGGACAGCCCTCCAAGAGACCCAGTACTTC
CASSTLGTALQETQYF
>TRBD1|TRBV19|TRBJ1-1|.
TGTGCCAGTAACCCGGGACAGGGGCGGAGGAACACTGAAGCTTTCTTT
CASNPGQGRRNTEAFF
>.|TRBV7-2|TRBJ2-7|.
TGTGCCAGCAGCTTAGACGGTCGCTACGAGCAGTACTTC
CASSLDGRYEQYF
>TRBD1|TRBV5-4|TRBJ1-1|.
TGTGCCAGCAGCCACGGAGGACAGGGACGGGTGAACACTGAAGCTTTCTTT
CASSHGGQGRVNTEAFF
>TRBD1|TRBV5-1|TRBJ1-2|.
TGCGCCAGCAGCTCGGACAGGGACCCCTATGGCTACACCTTC
CASSSDRDPYGYTF
>.|TRBV5-1|TRBJ1-3|.
TGCGCCAGCAGCTTGGAGTGGGCTGGAAACACCATATATTTT
CASSLEWAGNTIYF
>.|TRBV10-1|TRBJ1-2|once
TGCGCCAGCAGTGATATCCGGGGGGAGGGTGGCTACACCTTC
CASSDIRGEGGYTF
>TRBD1|TRBV30|TRBJ1-5|once
TGTGCCTGGAGTAAGGGGGCGAATCAGCCCCAGCATTTT
CAWSKGANQPQHF
>TRBD1|TRBV6-6|TRBJ2-5|.
TGTGCCAGCAGTTACTCCCAACAGGGGGGAGAGACCCAGTACTTC
CASSYSQQGGETQYF
>.|TRBV6-5|TRBJ1-2|.
TGTGCCAGCAGTTACTCGAGACACCGAGGCGGCTACACCTTC
CASSYSRHRGGYTF
>.|TRBV6-1|TRBJ1-6|.
TGTGCCAGCAGTGACACCCGGACCCTCCACTTT
CASSDTRTLHF
>.|TRBV5-1|TRBJ2-6|.
TGCGCCAGCAGCATGACGATTACAGGGTCGGGAGGGGCCAACGTCCTGACTTTC
CASSMTITGSGGANVLTF
>.|TRBV27|TRBJ1-4|few
TGTGCCAGCAGTTTAGTGGCAGGAGCCGAAAAACTGTTTTTT
CASSLVAGAEKLFF
>.|TRBV4-1|TRBJ2-1|.
TGCGCCAGCAGCCGGAGTACAGTTTTCTCCTACAATGAGCAGTTCTTC
CASSRSTVFSYNEQFF
>.|TRBV27|TRBJ2-6|medium-sized
TGTGCCAGCAGTTCAAGCGTGAGCTCTGGGGCCAACGTCCTGACTTTC
CASSSSVSSGANVLTF
>.|TRBV19|TRBJ1-3|.
TGTGCCAGTAGTCCCCCGGGACGGGGCTCTGGAAACACCATATATTTT
CASSPPGRGSGNTIYF